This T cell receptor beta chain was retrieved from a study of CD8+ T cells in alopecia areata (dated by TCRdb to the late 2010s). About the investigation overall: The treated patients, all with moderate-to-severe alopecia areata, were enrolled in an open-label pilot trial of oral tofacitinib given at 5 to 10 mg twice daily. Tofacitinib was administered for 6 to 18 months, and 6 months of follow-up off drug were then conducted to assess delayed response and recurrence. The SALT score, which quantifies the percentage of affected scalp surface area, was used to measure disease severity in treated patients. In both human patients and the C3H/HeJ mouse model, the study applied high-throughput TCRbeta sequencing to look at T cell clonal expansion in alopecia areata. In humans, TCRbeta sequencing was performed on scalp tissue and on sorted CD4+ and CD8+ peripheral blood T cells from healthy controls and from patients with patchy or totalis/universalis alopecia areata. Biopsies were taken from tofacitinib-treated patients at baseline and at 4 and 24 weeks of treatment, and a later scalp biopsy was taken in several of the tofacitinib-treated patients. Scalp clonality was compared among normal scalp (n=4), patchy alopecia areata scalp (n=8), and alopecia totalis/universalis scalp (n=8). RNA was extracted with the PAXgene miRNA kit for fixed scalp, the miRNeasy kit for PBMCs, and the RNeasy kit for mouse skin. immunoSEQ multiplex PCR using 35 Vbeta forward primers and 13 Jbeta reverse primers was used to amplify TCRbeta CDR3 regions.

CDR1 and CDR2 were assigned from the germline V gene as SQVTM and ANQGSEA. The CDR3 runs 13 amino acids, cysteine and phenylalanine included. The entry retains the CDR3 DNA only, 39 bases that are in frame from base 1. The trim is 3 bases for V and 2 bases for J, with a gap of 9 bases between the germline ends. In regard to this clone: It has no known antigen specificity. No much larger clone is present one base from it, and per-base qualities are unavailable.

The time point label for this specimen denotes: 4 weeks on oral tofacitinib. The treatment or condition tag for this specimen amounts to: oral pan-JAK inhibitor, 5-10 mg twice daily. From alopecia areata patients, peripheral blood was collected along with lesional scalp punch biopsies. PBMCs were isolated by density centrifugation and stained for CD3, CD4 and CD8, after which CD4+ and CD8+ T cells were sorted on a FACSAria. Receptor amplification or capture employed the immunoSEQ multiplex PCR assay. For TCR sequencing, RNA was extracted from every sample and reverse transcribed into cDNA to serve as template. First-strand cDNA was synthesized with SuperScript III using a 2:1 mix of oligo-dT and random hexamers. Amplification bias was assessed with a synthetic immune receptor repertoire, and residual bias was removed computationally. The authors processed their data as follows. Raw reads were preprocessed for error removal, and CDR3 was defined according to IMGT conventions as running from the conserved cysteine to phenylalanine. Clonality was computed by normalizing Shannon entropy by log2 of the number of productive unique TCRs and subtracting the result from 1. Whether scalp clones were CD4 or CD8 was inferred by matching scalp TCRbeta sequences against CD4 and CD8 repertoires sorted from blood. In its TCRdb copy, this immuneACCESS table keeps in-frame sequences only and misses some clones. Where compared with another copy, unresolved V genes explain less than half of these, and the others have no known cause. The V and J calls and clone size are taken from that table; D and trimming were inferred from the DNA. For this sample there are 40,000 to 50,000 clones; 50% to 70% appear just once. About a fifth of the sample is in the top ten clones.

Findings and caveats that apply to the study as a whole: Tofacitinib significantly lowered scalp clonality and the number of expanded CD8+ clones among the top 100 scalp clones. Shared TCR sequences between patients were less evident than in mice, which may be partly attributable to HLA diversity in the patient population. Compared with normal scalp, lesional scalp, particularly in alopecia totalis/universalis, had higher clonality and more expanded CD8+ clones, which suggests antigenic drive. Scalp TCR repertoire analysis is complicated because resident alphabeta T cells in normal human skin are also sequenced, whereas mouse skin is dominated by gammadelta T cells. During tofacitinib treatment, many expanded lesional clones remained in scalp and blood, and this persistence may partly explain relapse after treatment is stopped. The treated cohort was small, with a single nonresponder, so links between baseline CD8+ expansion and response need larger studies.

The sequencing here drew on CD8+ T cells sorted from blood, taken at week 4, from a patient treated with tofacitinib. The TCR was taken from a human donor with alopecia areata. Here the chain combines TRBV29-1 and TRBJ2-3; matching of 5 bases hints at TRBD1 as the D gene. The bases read TGCAGCGTTGAGAGTGGGGCCACAGATACGCAGTATTTT. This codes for CSVESGATDTQYF.